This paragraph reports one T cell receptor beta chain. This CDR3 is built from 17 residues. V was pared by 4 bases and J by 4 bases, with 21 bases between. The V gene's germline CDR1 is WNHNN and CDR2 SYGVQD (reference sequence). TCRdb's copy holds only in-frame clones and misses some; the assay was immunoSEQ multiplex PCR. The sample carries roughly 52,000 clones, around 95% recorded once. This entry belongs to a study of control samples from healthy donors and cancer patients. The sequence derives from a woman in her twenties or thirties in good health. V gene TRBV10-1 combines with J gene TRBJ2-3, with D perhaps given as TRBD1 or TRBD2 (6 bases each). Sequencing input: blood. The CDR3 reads CASSGRRPGARSDTQYF. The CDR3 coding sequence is TGCGCCAGCAGTGGCAGACGTCCGGGGGCTCGGTCAGATACGCAGTATTTT.